These 2 T cell receptor beta chains came from one sample sequenced in a study of OX40 agonist ivuxolimab in advanced cancers. Some clones are missing from TCRdb's copy, which holds only in-frame ones; the method was immunoSEQ multiplex PCR. The table includes more than 85,000 clones, roughly 91% detected once. This specimen was CD4+ or CD8+ T cells sorted from blood, taken in a trial of the OX40 agonist ivuxolimab. All receptors come from an adult with an advanced solid tumor such as melanoma, head and neck, liver or kidney cancer.

To note about this clone: This same CDR3 is encoded by further DNA sequences in the sample. This chain connects TRBV5-1 to TRBJ1-4; no clear D gene. V lost 5 bases and J 3 bases, leaving 11 bases between the germline ends. CDR1 is SGHRS, CDR2 YFSETQ, per germline. The CDR3 extends over 14 amino acids. The CDR3 nucleotides read TGCGCCAGCAGGTCGCCGGGATCTAATGAAAAACTGTTTTTT. Protein: CASRSPGSNEKLFF. Combining the CDR3 with reference TRBV5-1 and TRBJ1-4 gives the whole variable domain KAGVTQTPRYLIKTRGQQVTLSCSPISGHRSVSWYQQTPGQGLQFLFEYFSETQRNKGNFPGRFSGRQFSNSRSEMNVSTLELGDSALYLCASRSPGSNEKLFFGSGTQLSVL.

The chain combines TRBV15 with TRBJ1-1; D call uncertain. Between the trimmed V and J ends, which lost 0 bases and 3 bases, there was a span of 5 bases. This CDR3 is 13 amino acids long. Per germline, CDR1 LNHNV and CDR2 YYDKDF (reference sequence). In DNA, the CDR3 is TGTGCCACCAGCAGAGACCGGCACACTGAAGCTTTCTTT. Protein product: CATSRDRHTEAFF.